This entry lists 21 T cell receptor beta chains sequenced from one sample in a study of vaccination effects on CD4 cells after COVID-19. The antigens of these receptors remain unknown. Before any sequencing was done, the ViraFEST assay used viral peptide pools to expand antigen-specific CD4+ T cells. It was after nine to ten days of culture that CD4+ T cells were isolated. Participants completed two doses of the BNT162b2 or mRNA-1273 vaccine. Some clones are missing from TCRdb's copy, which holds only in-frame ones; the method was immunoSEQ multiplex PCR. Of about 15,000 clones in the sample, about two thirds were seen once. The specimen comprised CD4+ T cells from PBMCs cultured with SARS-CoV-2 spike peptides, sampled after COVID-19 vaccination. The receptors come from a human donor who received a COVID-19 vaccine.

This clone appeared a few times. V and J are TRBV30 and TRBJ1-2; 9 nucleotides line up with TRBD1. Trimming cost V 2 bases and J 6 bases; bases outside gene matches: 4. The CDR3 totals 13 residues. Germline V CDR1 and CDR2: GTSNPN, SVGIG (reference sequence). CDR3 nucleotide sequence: TGTGCCTGGAGTTACAGGGGGCGGGATGGCTACACCTTC. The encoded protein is CAWSYRGRDGYTF. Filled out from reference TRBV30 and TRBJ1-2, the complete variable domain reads SQTIHQWPATLVQPVGSPLSLECTVEGTSNPNLYWYRQAAGRGLQLLFYSVGIGQISSEVPQNLSASRPQDRQFILSSKKLLLSDSGFYLCAWSYRGRDGYTFGSGTRLTVV.

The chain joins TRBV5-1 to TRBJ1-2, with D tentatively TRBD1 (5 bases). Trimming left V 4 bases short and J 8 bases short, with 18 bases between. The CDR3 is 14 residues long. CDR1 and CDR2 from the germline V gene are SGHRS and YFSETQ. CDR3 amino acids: CASSPQGVGSGYTF. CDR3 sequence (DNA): TGCGCCAGCAGCCCCCAAGGGGTAGGGAGCGGCTACACCTTC.

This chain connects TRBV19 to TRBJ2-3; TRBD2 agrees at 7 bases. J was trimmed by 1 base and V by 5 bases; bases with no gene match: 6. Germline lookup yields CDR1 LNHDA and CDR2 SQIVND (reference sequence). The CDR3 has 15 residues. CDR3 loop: CASSGGGSGTDTQYF. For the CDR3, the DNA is TGTGCCAGTAGTGGGGGAGGGTCGGGCACAGATACGCAGTATTTT.

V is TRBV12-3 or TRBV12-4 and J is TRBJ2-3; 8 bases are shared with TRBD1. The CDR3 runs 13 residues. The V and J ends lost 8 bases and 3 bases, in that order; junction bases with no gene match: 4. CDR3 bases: TGTGCCAGCCTCCGGGACAGGACAGATACGCAGTATTTT. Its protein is CASLRDRTDTQYF.

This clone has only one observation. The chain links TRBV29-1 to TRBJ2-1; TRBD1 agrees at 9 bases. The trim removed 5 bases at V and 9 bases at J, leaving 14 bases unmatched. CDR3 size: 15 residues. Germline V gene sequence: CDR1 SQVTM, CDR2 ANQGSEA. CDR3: CSVYSPGTGNGEQFF. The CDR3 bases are TGCAGCGTTTACTCTCCAGGGACAGGGAACGGTGAGCAGTTCTTC.

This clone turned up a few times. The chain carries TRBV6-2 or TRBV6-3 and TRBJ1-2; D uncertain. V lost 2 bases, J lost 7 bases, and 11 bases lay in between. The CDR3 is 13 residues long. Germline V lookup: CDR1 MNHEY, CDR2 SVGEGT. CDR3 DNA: TGTGCCAGCAGTTACCGTTACGGAGGTGGCTACACCTTC. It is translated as CASSYRYGGGYTF.

In nucleotides, the CDR3 is TGTGCCAGTAGTTGGTCCAGTACAACCCCTATGGGCAATCAGCCCCAGCATTTT. It encodes CASSWSSTTPMGNQPQHF. The chain joins TRBV19 to TRBJ1-5; D is unclear. The CDR3 is 18 amino acids. Germline assignment: CDR1 LNHDA and CDR2 SQIVND (reference sequence). Trimming removed 5 bases from V and 2 bases from J, with 22 bases in between.

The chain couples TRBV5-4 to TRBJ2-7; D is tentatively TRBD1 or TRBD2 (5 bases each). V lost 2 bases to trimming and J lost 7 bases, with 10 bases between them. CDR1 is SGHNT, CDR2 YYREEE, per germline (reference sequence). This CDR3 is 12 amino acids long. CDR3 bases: TGTGCCAGCAGCTTTGGGGACCGGGAGCAGTACTTC. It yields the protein CASSFGDREQYF.

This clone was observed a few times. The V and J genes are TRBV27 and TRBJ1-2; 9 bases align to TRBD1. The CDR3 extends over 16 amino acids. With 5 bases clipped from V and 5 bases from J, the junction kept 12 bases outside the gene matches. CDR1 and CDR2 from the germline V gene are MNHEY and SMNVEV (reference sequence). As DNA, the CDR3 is TGTGCCAGCAGTCCTTCAACAGGGGGCGATGGGTATGGCTACACCTTC. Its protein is CASSPSTGGDGYGYTF.

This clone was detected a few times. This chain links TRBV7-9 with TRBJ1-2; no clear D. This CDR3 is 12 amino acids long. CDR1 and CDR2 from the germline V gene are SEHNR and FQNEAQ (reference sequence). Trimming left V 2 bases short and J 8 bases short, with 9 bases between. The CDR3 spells CASSLPFGGYTF. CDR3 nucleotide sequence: TGTGCCAGCAGCTTACCTTTTGGCGGCTACACCTTC.

The CDR3 sequence: CASSLGPGTYTGELFF. Written as DNA, the CDR3 is TGTGCCAGCAGCTTAGGCCCGGGGACGTACACCGGGGAGCTGTTTTTT. V and J are TRBV7-2 and TRBJ2-2; D could derive from TRBD1 or TRBD2 (5 bases each). This CDR3 is 16 amino acids long. CDR1 and CDR2 (germline): SGHTA, FQGNSA. Trimming removed 1 base from V and 3 bases from J, with 12 bases in between.

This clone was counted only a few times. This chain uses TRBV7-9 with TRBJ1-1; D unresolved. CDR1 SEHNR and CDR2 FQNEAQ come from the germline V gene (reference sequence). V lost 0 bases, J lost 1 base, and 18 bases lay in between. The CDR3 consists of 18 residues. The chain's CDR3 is CASSLANLTKRGNTEAFF. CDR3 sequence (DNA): TGTGCCAGCAGCTTAGCGAACCTCACCAAAAGAGGGAACACTGAAGCTTTCTTT.

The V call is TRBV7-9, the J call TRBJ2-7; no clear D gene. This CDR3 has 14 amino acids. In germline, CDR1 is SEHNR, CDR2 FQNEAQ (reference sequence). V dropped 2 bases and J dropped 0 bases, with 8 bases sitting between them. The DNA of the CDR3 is TGTGCCAGCAGCTTAAAAGGATCCTCCTACGAGCAGTACTTC. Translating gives CASSLKGSSYEQYF.

CDR3 sequence (DNA): TGTGCCAGCAGCCCCGACACCGACACCGGGGAGCTGTTTTTT. Its translation: CASSPDTDTGELFF. V usage is TRBV27 and J usage is TRBJ2-2; D uncertain. Germline V gene sequence: CDR1 MNHEY, CDR2 SMNVEV (reference sequence). V was shortened by 6 bases and J by 3 bases, with 11 bases between the two germline ends. The CDR3 runs 14 residues.

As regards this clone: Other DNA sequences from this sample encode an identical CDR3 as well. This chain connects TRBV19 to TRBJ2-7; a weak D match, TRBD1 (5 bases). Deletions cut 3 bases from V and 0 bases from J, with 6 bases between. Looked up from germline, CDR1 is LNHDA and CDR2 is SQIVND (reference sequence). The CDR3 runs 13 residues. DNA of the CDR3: TGTGCCAGTAGTATTGGGGCCTCCTACGAGCAGTACTTC. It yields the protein CASSIGASYEQYF.

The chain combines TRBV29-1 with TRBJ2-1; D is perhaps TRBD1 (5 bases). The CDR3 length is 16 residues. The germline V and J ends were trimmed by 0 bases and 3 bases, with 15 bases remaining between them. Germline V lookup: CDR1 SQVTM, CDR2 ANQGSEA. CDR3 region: CSVEDLGASLYNEQFF. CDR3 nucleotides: TGCAGCGTTGAAGATCTAGGGGCCAGCCTCTACAATGAGCAGTTCTTC.

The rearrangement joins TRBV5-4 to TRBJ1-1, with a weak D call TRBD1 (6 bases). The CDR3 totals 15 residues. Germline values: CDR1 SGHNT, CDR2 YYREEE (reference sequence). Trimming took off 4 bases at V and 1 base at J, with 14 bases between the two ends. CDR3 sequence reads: CASSHTGSGNTEAFF. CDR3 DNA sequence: TGTGCCAGCAGCCATACAGGGTCGGGGAACACTGAAGCTTTCTTT.

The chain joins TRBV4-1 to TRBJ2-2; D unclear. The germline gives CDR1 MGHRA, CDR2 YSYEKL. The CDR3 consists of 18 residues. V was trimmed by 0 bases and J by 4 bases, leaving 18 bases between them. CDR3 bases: TGCGCCAGCAGCCAAGAGGTGAAGGGTTTCCGAGGCACCGGGGAGCTGTTTTTT. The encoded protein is CASSQEVKGFRGTGELFF.

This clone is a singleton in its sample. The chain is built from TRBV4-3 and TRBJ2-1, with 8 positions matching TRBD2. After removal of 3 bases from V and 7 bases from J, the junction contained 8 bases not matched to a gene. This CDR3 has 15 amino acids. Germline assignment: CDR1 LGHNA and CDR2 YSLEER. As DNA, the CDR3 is TGCGCCAGCAGCCATAGCGGGGTCAAAGGTAATGAGCAGTTCTTC. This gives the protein CASSHSGVKGNEQFF.

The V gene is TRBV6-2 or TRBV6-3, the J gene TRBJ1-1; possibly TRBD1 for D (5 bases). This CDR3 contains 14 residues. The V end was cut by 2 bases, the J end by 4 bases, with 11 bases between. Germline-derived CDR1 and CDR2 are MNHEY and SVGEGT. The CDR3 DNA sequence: TGTGCCAGCAGTTACGGGTCAGGGCGCACTGAAGCTTTCTTT. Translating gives CASSYGSGRTEAFF.

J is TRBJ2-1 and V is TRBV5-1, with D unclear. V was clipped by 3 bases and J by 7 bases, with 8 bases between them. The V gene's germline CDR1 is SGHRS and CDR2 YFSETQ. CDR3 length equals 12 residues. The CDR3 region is CASSSNRNEQFF. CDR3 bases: TGCGCCAGCAGCTCGAACAGAAATGAGCAGTTCTTC.